This TCR beta chain appears in the sequencing data of a study of tumor and adjacent non-tumor tissue in lung cancer (dated by TCRdb to the late 2010s). Study-wide context: Of the cohort, roughly 12 patients had adenocarcinoma, 2 had squamous cell carcinoma and 1 had small cell lung cancer. Ages among the roughly 15 patients ranged from roughly 30 to 85 years, there were 10 men and 5 women, and disease was at TNM stage I to III. A few dozen paired specimens, one tumor and one normal lung sample per patient, were profiled by TCRbeta CDR3 sequencing. A total of 95 million to 150 million productive TCRbeta reads were generated by sequencing, corresponding to an average of about 4.2 million reads per sample. Using bulk TCRbeta repertoires from under 18 lung cancer patients, the study set lung tumor tissue side by side with matched distant non-tumor lung tissue.

Overall study results and their limits: The top 100 clones made up a significantly larger cumulative share of the repertoire in normal lung than in tumor tissue. TCR diversity (inverse Simpson) was significantly higher in tumor than in normal lung tissue (around 450 vs 150, P = 0.0075, Mann-Whitney U test). The methods do not name the sequencing platform or mention unique molecular identifiers. TCR diversity was significantly higher in younger patients, and higher tumor TCR diversity was associated with shorter overall and disease-free survival. With only about 14 patients in the cohort, the authors noted that larger samples and more detailed clinical data are needed. Peripheral blood was not sequenced, so blood TCRbeta repertoires were not examined in the lung cancer patients of the study.

Worth noting for this clonotype: Its specific antigen is unknown. Base-call qualities are not available, and no considerably larger clone is one nucleotide away.

The library was prepared using multiplex PCR. The sample was run on an Illumina HiSeq 2500. TCRbeta libraries were constructed through three rounds of nested PCR with primers (Table S4) according to protocols adapted from ARM-PCR. Before sequencing, PCR products of 200-500 bp were excised from the gel and purified with the QIAquick gel extraction kit. The authors' analysis ran thus. Trimmomatic was used to clean the reads, FLASH was used to merge the reads into complete CDR3 sequences, and MiTCR was used to assign the reads to V(D)J germline segments. Clonal diversity was computed as the inverse Simpson's index with VDJtools. Productive reads were defined as in-frame sequences without a premature stop codon. TCRdb reprocessed the public reads (quality trimming at Q25 with fastp, clone calling with MiXCR) and kept in-frame beta chains. CDR3 protein sequences are deduplicated, and each keeps its most common genes and DNA. None of the V and J calls come from the authors' own analysis; TCRdb made them. The sample yields 94,000 or so distinct CDR3 sequences; around 80% were counted once. 21% of the sample belongs to the ten largest clones.

RNA was isolated from bulk, unsorted tissue, and RNA quality was assessed with a NanoDrop ND-1000 and an Agilent 2100. For the normal lung samples, distant non-tumor tissue was collected more than 3 cm away from the tumor edge. Donors were newly diagnosed lung cancer patients admitted for thoracic surgery in China between August and November 2014, without prior chemotherapy. Patients who had received previous radiotherapy or chemotherapy, or who had another concurrent cancer, were excluded from the study. Surgical tissue pieces of roughly 1-2.1 cm3 were preserved in RNAlater solution and stored at -80 °C until use. The CDR3, from cysteine to phenylalanine, totals 16 residues. This entry keeps only the CDR3 DNA: 48 bases, framed from base 1. V is trimmed back by 1 base and J by 15 bases, and the junction contains 17 bases that no gene match accounts for. The germline V gene provides CDR1 MGHRA and CDR2 YSYEKL.

This TCR derives from a woman aged 45-65 years with non-small cell lung cancer. Sequencing was done on a sample of distant non-tumor lung tissue. Rearrangement joined TRBV4-1 to TRBJ2-3; TRBD2 aligns with 9 central bases. The DNA sequence reads TGCGCCAGCAGCCAAGTTGGCGGGAGGGCCTCAGATATGCATTATTTT. This translates into CASSQVGGRASDMHYF.